Presented here are 15 T cell receptor beta chains from one specimen sequenced in a study of T cells in Graves' hyperthyroidism and ophthalmopathy. TCR beta CDR3 regions were amplified from RNA transcripts. The TCR CDR3 was amplified in a first-round RT-PCR using the HTBI primer set. MiXCR, applied by TCRdb to the multiplex PCR reads, yields one record per CDR3 protein. The table has nearly 600,000 distinct CDR3 sequences, roughly 14% seen once. The sample was blood. The receptors here all came from a woman younger than 45 with Graves' hyperthyroidism that later progressed to Graves' ophthalmopathy.

As regards this clonotype: Being one base from a much bigger clone, this may be a read error. This rearrangement joins TRBV9 to TRBJ1-3; no firm D call. In germline, CDR1 is SGDLS, CDR2 YYNGEE. This CDR3 is 15 amino acids long. The CDR3 protein is CASSVEALSGHTIYF. DNA for the CDR3: TGTGCCAGCAGCGTAGAGGCGCTCTCTGGACACACCATATATTTT. The whole variable domain, remainder taken from reference TRBV9 and TRBJ1-3, is DSGVTQTPKHLITATGQRVTLRCSPRSGDLSVYWYQQSLDQGLQFLIQYYNGEERAKGNILERFSAQQFPDLHSELNLSSLELGDSALYFCASSVEALSGHTIYFGEGSWLTVV.

This clonotype was seen more than once but under ten times. The chain uses TRBV3-1 and TRBJ1-3; D unclear. Germline V gene lookup returns CDR1 LGHDT and CDR2 YNNKEL (reference sequence). Trimming shortened V by 1 base and J by 2 bases, and 9 bases separated the two germline ends. CDR3 length: 15 amino acids. CDR3: CASSQGLLAGNTIYF. The CDR3 DNA reads TGTGCCAGCAGCCAAGGGTTATTGGCTGGAAACACCATATATTTT.

This clonotype was observed many times. V usage is TRBV2 and J usage is TRBJ1-1, with D uncertain. V lost 8 bases to trimming and J lost 6 bases, with 7 bases between them. Germline-derived CDR1 and CDR2 are SNHLY and FYNNEI. The CDR3 is 10 residues long. The chain's CDR3 is CASEAAEAFF. DNA for the CDR3: TGTGCCAGCGAGGCAGCTGAAGCTTTCTTT.

This clonotype was seen many times. V usage is TRBV29-1 and J usage is TRBJ2-1; a possible D gene is TRBD1 (5 bases). Germline CDR1 SQVTM, CDR2 ANQGSEA. The CDR3 has 15 amino acids. Trimming took 6 bases from V and 0 from J, leaving 15 bases between them. The CDR3 coding sequence is TGCAGCGTGACAGCCTACAGGAGCTCCTACAATGAGCAGTTCTTC. Protein: CSVTAYRSSYNEQFF.

This clonotype has at least ten counts. The rearrangement joins TRBV24-1 to TRBJ2-2; 10 bases line up with TRBD2. The J segment lost 6 bases and the V segment lost 1 base, leaving 19 bases of the junction unmatched. CDR1 and CDR2 (germline): KGHDR, SFDVKD. The CDR3 covers 21 residues. The CDR3 DNA reads TGTGCCACCAGTGATTTTGGAGCGGGAGGGCACACAGCGCTATCGCCCGGGGAGCTGTTTTTT. Translating gives CATSDFGAGGHTALSPGELFF.

The chain links TRBV4-2 to TRBJ1-6, with D possibly TRBD1 on 6 matching bases. There are 14 residues in the CDR3. The ends were cut back, 3 bases at V and 13 bases at J, with 16 bases in the middle. The germline V gene has CDR1 LGHNA and CDR2 YNFKEQ. The CDR3 sequence: CASSQDSETEPLHF. The CDR3 DNA sequence: TGTGCCAGCAGCCAGGACAGTGAGACAGAGCCCCTCCACTTT.

This clonotype came up a few times. The CDR3 reads CASSPRGLTDTQYF. As DNA, the CDR3 is TGTGCCAGCTCGCCCCGGGGACTCACAGATACGCAGTATTTT. The chain is built from TRBV19 and TRBJ2-3; possible D gene TRBD2, 6 bases. The V gene lost 9 bases and the J gene lost 2 bases, with 15 bases spanning the gap. The germline V gene encodes CDR1 LNHDA and CDR2 SQIVND (reference sequence). The CDR3 runs 14 residues.

This clonotype was observed many times. The gene calls are TRBV6-2 or TRBV6-3 and TRBJ2-1; 9 positions match TRBD2. The germline V gene has CDR1 MNHEY and CDR2 SVGEGT. Trimming removed 5 bases from V and 3 bases from J; junction bases left unmatched: 8. The CDR3 has 16 amino acids. CDR3 DNA sequence: TGTGCCAGCAGTCAATATAGCGGGAGAGGCTACAATGAGCAGTTCTTC. Translating it yields CASSQYSGRGYNEQFF.

The chain recombines TRBV29-1 with TRBJ1-2; D is ambiguous. The CDR3 runs 13 residues. Germline-derived CDR1 and CDR2 are SQVTM and ANQGSEA. Trimming pared 3 bases from V and 7 bases from J, leaving 15 bases between. CDR3 in amino acids: CSVDFLAGLGYTF. In DNA, the CDR3 is TGCAGCGTTGATTTTCTGGCAGGACTTGGCTACACCTTC.

The chain is built from TRBV27 and TRBJ2-2; D not resolved. V lost 5 bases and J lost 2, with 12 bases in between. The germline V gene encodes CDR1 MNHEY and CDR2 SMNVEV (reference sequence). The CDR3 is made up of 15 amino acids. The CDR3: CASSRGVINTGELFF. CDR3 DNA sequence: TGTGCCAGCAGTAGAGGCGTCATAAACACCGGGGAGCTGTTTTTT.

V is TRBV20-1 and J is TRBJ1-6, with TRBD1 as a possible D gene (5 bases). The V end lost 5 bases, the J end lost 0 bases, and 8 bases lay between the germline ends. This CDR3 has 14 residues. Germline V gene sequence: CDR1 DFQATT, CDR2 SNEGSKA (reference sequence). The CDR3 sequence: CSASDSSYNSPLHF. For the CDR3, the DNA is TGCAGTGCTTCAGACAGCTCCTATAATTCACCCCTCCACTTT.

The table lists this clonotype with many counts. V gene TRBV9 combines with J gene TRBJ1-4; D is undetermined. V lost 5 bases and J lost 6, with 8 bases in between. The CDR3 totals 12 residues. Looked up from germline, CDR1 is SGDLS and CDR2 is YYNGEE. CDR3 nucleotides: TGTGCCAGCAGTTTGGGTGATGAAAAACTGTTTTTT. Translating it yields CASSLGDEKLFF.

This clonotype was seen many times. The genes are TRBV19 and TRBJ2-5; D is unresolved. The CDR3 runs 14 residues. Looked up from germline, CDR1 is LNHDA and CDR2 is SQIVND (reference sequence). The V gene lost 4 bases and the J gene lost 1 base, with 10 bases spanning the gap. CDR3 amino acids: CASSSPMTQETQYF. The CDR3 region has the DNA TGTGCCAGTAGTAGTCCTATGACCCAAGAGACCCAGTACTTC.

This clonotype appeared a few times. The gene calls are TRBV11-2 and TRBJ2-7, with TRBD1 matching 7 bases. With 4 bases clipped from V and 0 bases from J, the junction kept 6 bases outside the gene matches. The CDR3 spans 15 residues. Germline assignment: CDR1 SGHAT and CDR2 FQNNGV. CDR3 bases: TGTGCCAGCAGCTCGGGACAGACGAGCTCCTACGAGCAGTACTTC. Protein sequence: CASSSGQTSSYEQYF.

This clonotype was found many times. The chain couples TRBV6-1 to TRBJ2-1; D is possibly TRBD1 or TRBD2 (5 bases each). From germline, CDR1 is MNHNS and CDR2 SASEGT. This CDR3 has 16 amino acids. The germline V and J ends were trimmed by 10 bases and 8 bases, with 27 bases remaining between them. The chain's CDR3 is CATLLLPGTSSYEQFF. For the CDR3, the DNA is TGTGCCACCCTTCTCCTTCCCGGGACCTCGTCCTATGAGCAGTTCTTC.